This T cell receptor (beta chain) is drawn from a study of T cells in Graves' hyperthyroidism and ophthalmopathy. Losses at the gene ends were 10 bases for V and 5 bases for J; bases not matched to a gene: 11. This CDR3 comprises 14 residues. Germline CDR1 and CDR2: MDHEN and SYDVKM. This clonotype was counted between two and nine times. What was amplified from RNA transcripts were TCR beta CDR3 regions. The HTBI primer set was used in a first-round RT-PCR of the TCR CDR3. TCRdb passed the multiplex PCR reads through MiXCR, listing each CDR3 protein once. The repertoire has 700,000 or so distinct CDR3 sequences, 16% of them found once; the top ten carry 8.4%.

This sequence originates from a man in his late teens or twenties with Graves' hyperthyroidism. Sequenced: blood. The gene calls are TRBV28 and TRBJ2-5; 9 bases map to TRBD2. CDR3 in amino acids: CAIAVAGVRETQYF. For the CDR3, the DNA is TGTGCCATCGCGGTAGCGGGAGTACGCGAGACCCAGTACTTC.